A selection of T cell receptor beta chains follows, all from one sample in a study of response to subunit inactivated influenza vaccine. TCRdb reprocessed the RT-PCR reads via MiXCR and lists one record per CDR3 protein. The data hold about 780,000 distinct CDR3 sequences, with about a fifth observed a single time. The source was PBMCs from blood, collected roughly 5 days after vaccination. These receptors were collected from a man between 50 and 59 years old who received an inactivated influenza vaccine. CDR3s include the opening cysteine and the closing phenylalanine or tryptophan. D genes are given only for firm matches. Not every row has a clone size; where given, it reads once, few, many or a size class.

d_call: TRBD1; j_call: TRBJ2-7; v_call: TRBV12-3/TRBV12-4; clone_size: .; cdr3_nt: TGTGCCAGCAGTTTGGGACAGAGGGCCGAGCAGTACTTC; cdr3_aa: CASSLGQRAEQYF
d_call: .; j_call: TRBJ2-4; v_call: TRBV4-3; clone_size: .; cdr3_nt: TGCGCCAGCAGCCAAGAAGTTGTAGAAAACATTCAGTACTTC; cdr3_aa: CASSQEVVENIQYF
d_call: .; j_call: TRBJ1-1; v_call: TRBV12-3/TRBV12-4; clone_size: .; cdr3_nt: TGTGCCAGCAGGCCCCGGTTTGGGGCCGAAGCTTTCTTT; cdr3_aa: CASRPRFGAEAFF
d_call: TRBD2; j_call: TRBJ2-7; v_call: TRBV29-1; clone_size: .; cdr3_nt: TGCAGCGCTCTGGGACTAGCGGGAGTCTACGAGCAGTACTTC; cdr3_aa: CSALGLAGVYEQYF
d_call: TRBD1; j_call: TRBJ2-7; v_call: TRBV30; clone_size: few; cdr3_nt: TGTGCCTGGAGTGTTTTTGGGACAGGTGCCTCCTACGAGCAGTACTTC; cdr3_aa: CAWSVFGTGASYEQYF
d_call: .; j_call: TRBJ2-2; v_call: TRBV6-6; clone_size: .; cdr3_nt: TGTGCCAGCCGGGGCACCGGGCCCGGGGAGCTGTTTTTT; cdr3_aa: CASRGTGPGELFF
d_call: TRBD1; j_call: TRBJ2-1; v_call: TRBV5-1; clone_size: .; cdr3_nt: TGCGCCAGCACCATCGGACAGGGAAGCTCCTACAATGAGCAGTTCTTC; cdr3_aa: CASTIGQGSSYNEQFF
d_call: TRBD1; j_call: TRBJ2-5; v_call: TRBV25-1; clone_size: many; cdr3_nt: TGTGCCAGCAGTGAATTGGGACAGCAAGAGACCCAGTACTTC; cdr3_aa: CASSELGQQETQYF
d_call: .; j_call: TRBJ2-7; v_call: TRBV12-3/TRBV12-4; clone_size: few; cdr3_nt: TGTGCCAGCACCCTGGGATCCGAGCAGTACTTC; cdr3_aa: CASTLGSEQYF
d_call: .; j_call: TRBJ2-6; v_call: TRBV5-1; clone_size: .; cdr3_nt: TGCGCCAGCGGAGAGGGGGCTGGGGCCAACGTCCTGACTTTC; cdr3_aa: CASGEGAGANVLTF
d_call: TRBD2; j_call: TRBJ2-6; v_call: TRBV5-1; clone_size: .; cdr3_nt: TGCGCCAGCAGCTTGGTAGCGGGAGATGCTGGGGCCAACGTCCTGACTTTC; cdr3_aa: CASSLVAGDAGANVLTF
d_call: .; j_call: TRBJ2-2; v_call: TRBV7-2; clone_size: few; cdr3_nt: TGTGCCAGCAGCTACCGTAGGGCAGGGACCGGGGAGCTGTTTTTT; cdr3_aa: CASSYRRAGTGELFF